The T cell receptor beta chain described here comes from a study of regulatory T cells in long-lasting Graves disease. Overall study context: Persistent cases were those of Graves' disease that involved over 5 years of antithyroid drugs with positive TSH receptor antibodies.

Study-level points and caveats: Thyroid tissue was not studied; only peripheral blood was. Persistent disease showed a preference for TRBV28, TRBJ1-2 and TRBJ2-5. Limited sample numbers may have lowered accuracy.

The germline V gene encodes CDR1 SNHLY and CDR2 FYNNEI. The junction had 10 bases not matched to a gene; V was cut back by 4 bases and J by 2 bases. The CDR3 length is 18 residues. Investigators prepared the TCR beta libraries by applying iRepertoire HTBI primers and Arm-PCR of CDR3 regions. TCRdb called the multiplex PCR reads again in MiXCR, with one record for every CDR3 protein. This repertoire shows around 460,000 distinct CDR3 sequences, roughly 22% found once; its top ten account for 10% to 15%. The time point here: persistent/refractory GD, antithyroid drugs over 5 years with positive TRAb. TCR sequences were obtained from RNA taken from PBMCs. A note on this clonotype: Its antigen is unknown.

The specimen was peripheral blood mononuclear cells (PBMCs), collected when the disease was refractory, from a patient treated with antithyroid drugs. V is TRBV2 and J is TRBJ2-1; TRBD2 aligns across 11 bases. This sequence originates from a female donor with Graves disease. The CDR3 DNA reads as TGTGCCAGCAGTGTAGCGGGAGGGTCCCCCCGAACCTACAATGAGCAGTTCTTC. This encodes CASSVAGGSPRTYNEQFF.